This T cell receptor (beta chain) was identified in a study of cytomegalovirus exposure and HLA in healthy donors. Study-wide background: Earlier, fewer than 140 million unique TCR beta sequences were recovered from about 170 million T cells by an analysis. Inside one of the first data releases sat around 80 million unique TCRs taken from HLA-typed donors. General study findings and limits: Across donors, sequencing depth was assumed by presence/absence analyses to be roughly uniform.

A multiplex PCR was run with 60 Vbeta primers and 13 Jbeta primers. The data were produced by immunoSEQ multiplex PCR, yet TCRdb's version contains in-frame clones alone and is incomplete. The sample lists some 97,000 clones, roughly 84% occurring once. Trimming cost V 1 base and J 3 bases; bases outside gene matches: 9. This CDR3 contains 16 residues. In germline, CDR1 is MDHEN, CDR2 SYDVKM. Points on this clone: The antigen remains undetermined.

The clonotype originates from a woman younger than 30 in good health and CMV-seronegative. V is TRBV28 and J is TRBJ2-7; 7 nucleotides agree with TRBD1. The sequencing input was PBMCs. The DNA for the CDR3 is TGTGCCAGCAGTTTATCCGAGACAGGGAACAACTACGAGCAGTACTTC. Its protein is CASSLSETGNNYEQYF.